These 6 T cell receptor beta chains originate from one sample sequenced in a study of T-cell reconstitution after alpha-beta-depleted transplantation in children. Library preparation (for TCRbeta) was performed with unique molecular identifiers. TCRdb redid the calling of the PCR reads with MiXCR, one entry per CDR3 protein. Of approximately 510,000 distinct CDR3 sequences in the sample, around 18% are singletons; the top ten hold 3.3%. Sequences were derived from PBMCs from the stem cell graft donor, sampled from the stem cell graft. Receptors were obtained from a human donor who donated a stem cell graft to a child with acute lymphoblastic leukemia.

This clonotype was seen a few times. This sequence joins TRBV25-1 and TRBJ1-1; the D gene is possibly TRBD1 (5 bases). V was clipped by 3 bases and J by 1 base, with 24 bases between them. Looked up from germline, CDR1 is MGHDK and CDR2 is SYGVNS. CDR3 length: 19 amino acids. CDR3 DNA sequence: TGTGCCAGCAGTGACACGTCGCGACGGGGCGCGGGAGGGAACACTGAAGCTTTCTTT. Translated: CASSDTSRRGAGGNTEAFF.

This CDR3 is CASSSTSGSATDTQYF. The CDR3 region has the DNA TGTGCCAGCAGCTCAACTAGCGGGAGTGCAACAGATACGCAGTATTTT. The chain combines TRBV7-1 with TRBJ2-3; 11 nucleotides line up with TRBD2. TRBV7-1 is given ORF status, its function remaining uncertain. The CDR3 covers 16 residues. Trimming removed 2 bases from V and 3 bases from J; junction bases left unmatched: 4.

J is TRBJ1-2 and V is TRBV12-3 or TRBV12-4; possibly TRBD1 for D (6 bases). V shed 6 bases and J shed 1 base, with 12 bases lying between them. The CDR3 length is 14 residues. CDR3 loop: CASRAGAGNYGYTF. The CDR3 DNA sequence: TGTGCCAGCAGGGCGGGGGCGGGTAACTATGGCTACACCTTC.

This clonotype was counted between two and nine times. The gene calls are TRBV19 and TRBJ1-6; D not certain. Germline-derived CDR1 and CDR2 are LNHDA and SQIVND (reference sequence). The CDR3 sequence is 15 residues long. The V end lost 5 bases, the J end lost 7 bases, and 15 bases lay between the germline ends. In DNA form, the CDR3 reads TGTGCCAGTAGTGAGGATTCCGGGCCGAATTCACCCCTCCACTTT. Its protein product is CASSEDSGPNSPLHF. Complete variable domain (other parts from reference TRBV19 and TRBJ1-6): DGGITQSPKYLFRKEGQNVTLSCEQNLNHDAMYWYRQDPGQGLRLIYYSQIVNDFQKGDIAEGYSVSREKKESFPLTVTSAQKNPTAFYLCASSEDSGPNSPLHFGNGTRLTVT.

The rearrangement uses TRBV12-3 or TRBV12-4 and TRBJ1-3; D is unresolved. Trimming removed 6 bases at V and 2 bases at J, with 14 bases between. The CDR3 spans 15 residues. CDR3 in amino acids: CASRLNSLPGNTIYF. The CDR3 nucleotides read TGTGCCAGCAGACTTAACAGTCTTCCTGGAAACACCATATATTTT.

For the CDR3, the DNA is TGTGCCACCAGCAGAGATAGGGGCACTGGAGATTCACCCCTCCACTTT. Residues: CATSRDRGTGDSPLHF. This chain links TRBV15 with TRBJ1-6; the D gene is possibly TRBD1 (5 bases). V was cut by 0 bases and J by 8 bases, with 14 bases left in between. Germline CDR1 LNHNV, CDR2 YYDKDF (reference sequence). The CDR3 has 16 residues.